This T cell receptor beta chain came from a study of blood T cell repertoires in COVID-19. Study context: Italy, Spain and the United States were the sources of the convalescent and acute COVID-19 samples. Sample material is recorded as cDNA or gDNA derived from T cells, B-cell-depleted T cells, or PBMCs.

Patients in Seattle were enrolled during active infection, then followed longitudinally. Clones were read by immunoSEQ multiplex PCR, and TCRdb kept only the in-frame ones, dropping some. Among approximately 270,000 clones listed, roughly 80% were seen once. This clone has only one observation. Sequenced sample: peripheral blood. The origin of this receptor is a person aged 70 to 80 with COVID-19, enrolled during active disease.

The chain's CDR3 is CATGGVNTEAFF. In nucleotides, the CDR3 is TGTGCTACCGGAGGGGTGAACACTGAAGCTTTCTTT. The genes are TRBV12-3 or TRBV12-4 and TRBJ1-1; maybe TRBD1 (5 bases). The CDR3 totals 12 residues.